The entry below gives a single TCR beta chain sequence along with its context. This receptor's antigen is unknown. Base qualities are not recorded, but no much larger clone differs from it by a single base. Each donor gave one peripheral blood draw, averaging roughly 100 mL, which was collected into heparinised tubes. Using a panel that included CD45RO, CCR7, CD25, CD127, CD95 and CD27, naive, central memory, regulatory and stem cell-like memory CD4+ T cells were sorted on a BD FACSAria II. Every sorted population had a purity above 95%. PBMCs were separated immediately by Lymphoprep density gradient centrifugation and were stained directly, without being cultured. So that batch effects would be minimized, each experiment stained and sorted samples in pairs, pairing one healthy donor with one patient. Counted from cysteine to phenylalanine, this CDR3 has 13 amino acids. CDR3 DNA is the only sequence kept; it has 39 bases, read in frame from the first base. V loses 5 bases, J loses 5 bases, and the germline ends lie 13 bases apart. The germline V gene yields SGHRS for CDR1 and YFSETQ for CDR2.

The High Capacity cDNA Reverse Transcription Kit was used to reverse transcribe all of the isolated RNA, meaning that expressed TCRB transcripts were what got sequenced. Deep immunoSEQ sequencing was performed on naive, central memory and regulatory T cell samples, with an average of roughly 3.3 million total reads per sample. Sorted cells were lysed in RLT buffer, and RNA was extracted using DNase-treated RNeasy Micro or Mini kits according to cell number. To prevent cross-contamination, each cell subset was processed individually, whereas patient and healthy donor samples were processed jointly. TCRB sequences were amplified from cDNA with the immunoSEQ multiplex PCR, producing 87-bp fragments spanning the CDR3 region. Sequencing of the amplicons was performed on the Illumina HiSeq platform. Regarding the original processing steps: Synthetic template baselines were used to correct PCR bias computationally, reads within Hamming distance 2 were collapsed, and singletons that could not be merged were discarded. Reads were aligned against IMGT to assign V, D and J genes, CDR3 length and insertions or deletions at six rearrangement sites. Within each subset, clonotype counts were normalized to sorted cell number, after which true diversity and Gini coefficients were computed with the tcR R package. Repertoire sharing was quantified using the overlap coefficient calculated on TCRB nucleotide sequences. Out-of-frame TCRB sequences from naive cells were analyzed as a proxy for the pre-selection repertoire. Entries here come from immuneACCESS through TCRdb and include only in-frame sequences with V and J called. Some clones fail to appear in such tables; in the studies checked, an unresolved V gene covers under half of the shortfall, and the cause of the remainder is unknown. The DNA was the basis for D and trimming; V, J and clone size are from that table. Within this sample are 250,000 or so clones, with 68% of them counted one time only. The ten biggest clones cover 0.053% of the sample.

The source of the sample is a study of beta chain features in type 1 diabetes (dated by TCRdb to the late 2010s). In terms of the full investigation: Mean age, gender distribution, total cell number and subset yield were not different between patients and healthy donors. Naive and central memory subsets were obtained from all 30 or so donors, but regulatory and stem cell-like memory subsets were isolated from only 8 patients and roughly eight healthy donors. In the study, TCRB repertoires of sorted circulating CD4+ T cell subsets from recently diagnosed type 1 diabetes patients were compared with those of matched healthy donors. A total of about 100 million sorted cells were examined across all samples, and RNA yield correlated strongly with the number of cells per subset. Beyond this particular receptor, the publication reports: PCR might favor shorter templates, but patient and control samples were amplified and corrected together, so any skew would affect both groups equally. Fewer insertions and more nucleotide deletions at VDJ recombination sites were observed in patients with type 1 diabetes, implying thymic rearrangement abnormalities. Because cDNA rather than genomic DNA was sequenced, highly expressing activated cells could have been over-represented, although no difference in activation and CD3 levels was found between groups. Naive, central memory and regulatory TCRB repertoires appeared to be more alike among patients than among healthy donors. In all four CD4+ subsets, TCRB CDR3 length was moderately but significantly shorter in type 1 diabetes patients. Only small numbers of individuals were included in the HLA sub-analyses, which left unresolved whether HLA type had any influence on TCRB rearrangement.

This sequence uses TRBV5-1 and TRBJ2-5; there is no confident call for the D gene. Sample: naive CD4+ T cells from blood. Taken with the paper, the label for cell subset or site translates to: true naive CD4+ T cells. This TCR came from a man aged 30 to 39 in good health. The DNA is as follows: TGCGCCAGCAGGCCCGGACCAACGGAGACCCAGTACTTC. Its coded protein is CASRPGPTETQYF.